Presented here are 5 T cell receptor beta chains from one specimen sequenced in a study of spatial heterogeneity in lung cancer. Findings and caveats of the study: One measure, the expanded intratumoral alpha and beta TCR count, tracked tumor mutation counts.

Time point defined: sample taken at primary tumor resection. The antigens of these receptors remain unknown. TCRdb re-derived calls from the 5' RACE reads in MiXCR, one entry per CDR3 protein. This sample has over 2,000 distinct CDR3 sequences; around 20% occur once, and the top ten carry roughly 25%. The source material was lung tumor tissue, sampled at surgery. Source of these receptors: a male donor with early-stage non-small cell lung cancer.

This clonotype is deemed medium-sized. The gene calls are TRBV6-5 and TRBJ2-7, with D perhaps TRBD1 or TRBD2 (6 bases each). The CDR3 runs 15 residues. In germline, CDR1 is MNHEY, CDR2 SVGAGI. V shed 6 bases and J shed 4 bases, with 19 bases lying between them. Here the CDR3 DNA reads TGTGCCAGCAGAATATACGTGGGGGGCTTTTACGAGCAGTACTTC. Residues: CASRIYVGGFYEQYF.

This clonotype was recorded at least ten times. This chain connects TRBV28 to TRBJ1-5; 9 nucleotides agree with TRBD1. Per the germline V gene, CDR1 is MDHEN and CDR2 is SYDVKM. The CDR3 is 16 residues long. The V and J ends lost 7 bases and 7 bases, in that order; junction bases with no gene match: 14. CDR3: CASKGGGTGSRQPQHF. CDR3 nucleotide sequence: TGTGCCAGCAAAGGGGGGGGGACAGGGTCTAGGCAGCCCCAGCATTTT.

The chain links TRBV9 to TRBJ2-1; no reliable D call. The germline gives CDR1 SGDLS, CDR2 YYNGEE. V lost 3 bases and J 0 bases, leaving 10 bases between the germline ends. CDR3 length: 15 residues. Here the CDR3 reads CASSASTVSYNEQFF. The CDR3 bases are TGTGCCAGCAGCGCCTCGACCGTCTCCTACAATGAGCAGTTCTTC.

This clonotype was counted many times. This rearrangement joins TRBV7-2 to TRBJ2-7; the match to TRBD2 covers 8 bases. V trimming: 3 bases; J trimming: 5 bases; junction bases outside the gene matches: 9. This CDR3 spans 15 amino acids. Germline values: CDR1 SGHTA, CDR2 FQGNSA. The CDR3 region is CASSFGLAGPHEQYF. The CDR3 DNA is TGTGCCAGCAGCTTTGGGCTAGCGGGCCCCCACGAGCAGTACTTC.

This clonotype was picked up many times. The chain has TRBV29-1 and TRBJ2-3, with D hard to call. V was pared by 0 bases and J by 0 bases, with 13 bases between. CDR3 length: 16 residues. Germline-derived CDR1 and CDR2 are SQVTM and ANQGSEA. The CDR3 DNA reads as TGCAGCGTTGAAGATTCTATCATCGGGAGCACAGATACGCAGTATTTT. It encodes CSVEDSIIGSTDTQYF.